Reported below is one TCR beta chain. Its ends do not fully match the called genes, so a read error is possible. Each CDR3 protein is one row after TCRdb ran MiXCR on the PCR reads. In the table there are fewer than 90,000 distinct CDR3 sequences, 50% to 65% of which are singletons. This entry comes from a study of CDR3 diversity in severe acne. Germline CDR1 reads SGHTA; CDR2 reads FQGNSA. This CDR3 has 12 amino acids. The receptor's source is a male donor in good health, without acne. Sequencing was done on a sample of blood. The chain couples TRBV7-2 to TRBJ2-7, with TRBD2 identical over 7 bases. The DNA for the CDR3 is TGCGCCAGCAGCGGGACCCGGTACGAGCAGCACTTC. Protein sequence: CASSGTRYEQHF.